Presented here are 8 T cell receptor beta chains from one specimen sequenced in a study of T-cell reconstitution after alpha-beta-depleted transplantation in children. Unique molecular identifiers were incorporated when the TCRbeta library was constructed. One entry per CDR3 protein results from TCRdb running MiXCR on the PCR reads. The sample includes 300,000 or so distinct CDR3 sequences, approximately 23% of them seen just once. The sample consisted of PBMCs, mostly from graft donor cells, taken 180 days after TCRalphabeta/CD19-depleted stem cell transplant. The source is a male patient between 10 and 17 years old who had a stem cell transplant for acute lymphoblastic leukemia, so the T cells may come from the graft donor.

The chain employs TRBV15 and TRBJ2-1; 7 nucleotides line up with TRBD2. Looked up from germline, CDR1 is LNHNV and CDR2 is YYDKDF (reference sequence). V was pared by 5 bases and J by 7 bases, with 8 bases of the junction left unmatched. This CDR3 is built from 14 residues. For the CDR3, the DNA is TGTGCCACCAGCGGTAGCGGGCCCGGGAATGAGCAGTTCTTC. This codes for CATSGSGPGNEQFF.

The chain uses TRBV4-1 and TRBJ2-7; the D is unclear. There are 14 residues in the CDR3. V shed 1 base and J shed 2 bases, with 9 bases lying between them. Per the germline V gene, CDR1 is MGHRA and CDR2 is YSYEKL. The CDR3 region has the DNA TGCGCCAGCAGCCAAGTTTGGCTAACCTACGAGCAGTACTTC. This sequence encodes CASSQVWLTYEQYF.

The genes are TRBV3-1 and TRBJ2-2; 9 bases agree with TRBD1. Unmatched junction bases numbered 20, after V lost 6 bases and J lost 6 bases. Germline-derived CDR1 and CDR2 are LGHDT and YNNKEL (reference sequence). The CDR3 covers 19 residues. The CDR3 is CASSPAPGQGGVDAGELFF. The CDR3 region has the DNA TGTGCCAGCAGTCCCGCCCCGGGACAGGGTGGAGTGGACGCCGGGGAGCTGTTTTTT.

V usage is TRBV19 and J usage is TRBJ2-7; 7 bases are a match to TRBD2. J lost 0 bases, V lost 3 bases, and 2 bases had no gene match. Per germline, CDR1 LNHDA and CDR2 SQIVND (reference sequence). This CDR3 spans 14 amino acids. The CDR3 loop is CASSMGGDSYEQYF. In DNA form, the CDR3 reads TGTGCCAGTAGTATGGGAGGGGACTCCTACGAGCAGTACTTC.

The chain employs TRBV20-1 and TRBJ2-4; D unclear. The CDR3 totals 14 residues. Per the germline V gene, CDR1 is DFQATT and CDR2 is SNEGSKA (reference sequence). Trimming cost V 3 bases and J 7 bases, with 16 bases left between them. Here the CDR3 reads CSARWLTAVNIQYF. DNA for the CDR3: TGCAGTGCTAGGTGGCTCACCGCGGTGAACATTCAGTACTTC.

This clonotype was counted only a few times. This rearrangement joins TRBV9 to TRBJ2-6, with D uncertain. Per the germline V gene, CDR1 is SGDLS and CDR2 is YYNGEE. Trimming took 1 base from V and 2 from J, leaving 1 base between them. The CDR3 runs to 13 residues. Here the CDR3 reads CASSVPGANVLTF. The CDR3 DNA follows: TGTGCCAGCAGCGTACCTGGGGCCAACGTCCTGACTTTC.

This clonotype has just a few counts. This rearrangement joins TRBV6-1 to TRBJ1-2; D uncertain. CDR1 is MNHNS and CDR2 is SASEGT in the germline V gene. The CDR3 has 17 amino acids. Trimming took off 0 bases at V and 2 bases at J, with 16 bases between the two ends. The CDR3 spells CASSEAPPAGINYGYTF. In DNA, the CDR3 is TGTGCCAGCAGTGAAGCGCCCCCAGCTGGGATAAACTATGGCTACACCTTC.

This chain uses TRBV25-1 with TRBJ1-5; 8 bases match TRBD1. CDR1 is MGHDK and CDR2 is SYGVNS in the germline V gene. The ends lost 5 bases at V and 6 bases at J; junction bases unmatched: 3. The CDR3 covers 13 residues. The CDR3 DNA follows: TGTGCCAGCAGTAGCAGGGGGCTTCAGCCCCAGCATTTT. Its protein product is CASSSRGLQPQHF.